This T cell receptor beta chain came from a study of beta chain features in type 1 diabetes. With respect to this clone: Its antigen is undetermined.

Trimming shortened V by 5 bases and J by 2 bases, and 10 bases separated the two germline ends. The CDR3 has 13 amino acids. CDR1 is MNHNY, CDR2 SVGAGI, per germline (reference sequence). General study results and limits: Reduced insertions and increased deletions marked VDJ junctions in type 1 diabetes patients. TCRB CDR3s from Type 1 diabetes patients were moderately but significantly shorter in all four CD4+ subsets.

The entirety of the isolated RNA underwent reverse transcription, so expressed TCRB transcripts were sequenced. Sequencing of naive, central memory and regulatory T cell samples gave an average of about 3.57 million reads. Assay: immunoSEQ multiplex PCR; the TCRdb copy retains only in-frame clones and omits some. Here the sample spans 200,000 to 300,000 clones, 27% being singletons. Post-sort purity exceeded 95% for all sorted populations. The sample comprised central memory CD4+ T cells from blood. The V gene is TRBV6-6, the J gene TRBJ2-7; D is uncertain. The clonotype originates from a young man in good health. CDR3 sequence: CASSLNGPYEQYF. The CDR3, as DNA: TGTGCCAGCAGTCTGAACGGCCCCTACGAGCAGTACTTC.